Listed below are T cell receptor beta chains from one sample, sequenced in a study of identical twins. TCRdb reanalysed the 5' RACE reads using MiXCR and keeps one entry per CDR3 protein. The repertoire includes under 350,000 distinct CDR3 sequences, just under 9.5% of them detected once, and roughly 7% sits in the top ten. This same sample was also taken into another study, of yellow fever vaccine responses in identical twins.

Sequenced input: CD8+ T cells sorted from blood. Source of these receptors: a woman between 18 and 29 years old in good health. Each CDR3 is given with its conserved first and last residue. Size values are once, few and many counts, or a class for expanded clones, and some rows have none.

CDR3 protein: CASRYLYNEQFF; CDR3 length: 12; clone size: many; J gene: TRBJ2-1; V gene: TRBV28
CDR3 protein: CSVLSATNEKLFF; CDR3 length: 13; clone size: many; J gene: TRBJ1-4; V gene: TRBV29-1
CDR3 protein: CASSFPQLYNEQFF; CDR3 length: 14; clone size: -; J gene: TRBJ2-1; V gene: TRBV28
CDR3 protein: CASSPPPGRNEQYF; CDR3 length: 14; clone size: many; J gene: TRBJ2-7; V gene: TRBV18
CDR3 protein: CASRGTVLEQYF; CDR3 length: 12; clone size: -; J gene: TRBJ2-7; V gene: TRBV12-3/TRBV12-4
CDR3 protein: CASSVGFRDFEGTYEQYF; CDR3 length: 18; clone size: few; J gene: TRBJ2-7; V gene: TRBV9
CDR3 protein: CSVVAGGYTEAFF; CDR3 length: 13; clone size: -; J gene: TRBJ1-1; V gene: TRBV29-1
CDR3 protein: CASSSQVGSYNEQFF; CDR3 length: 15; clone size: -; J gene: TRBJ2-1; V gene: TRBV5-4
CDR3 protein: CASSTDRADYEQYF; CDR3 length: 14; clone size: many; J gene: TRBJ2-7; V gene: TRBV12-3/TRBV12-4
CDR3 protein: CASSQLYEQYF; CDR3 length: 11; clone size: few; J gene: TRBJ2-7; V gene: TRBV14
CDR3 protein: CASSLSRGMTDTQYF; CDR3 length: 15; clone size: many; J gene: TRBJ2-3; V gene: TRBV7-6
CDR3 protein: CASSQDGSYNEQFF; CDR3 length: 14; clone size: -; J gene: TRBJ2-1; V gene: TRBV4-3
CDR3 protein: CASSQDSGLAGADTQYF; CDR3 length: 17; clone size: many; J gene: TRBJ2-3; V gene: TRBV4-3
CDR3 protein: CASSQTDDRAVIRNTQYF; CDR3 length: 18; clone size: many; J gene: TRBJ2-3; V gene: TRBV3-1
CDR3 protein: CASTNTNTGELFF; CDR3 length: 13; clone size: many; J gene: TRBJ2-2; V gene: TRBV5-1
CDR3 protein: CASSLSYSAGAYTSNYGYTF; CDR3 length: 20; clone size: few; J gene: TRBJ1-2; V gene: TRBV27
CDR3 protein: CASSFEFATNEKLFF; CDR3 length: 15; clone size: many; J gene: TRBJ1-4; V gene: TRBV5-5
CDR3 protein: CASSTRLAGASSSYEQYF; CDR3 length: 18; clone size: -; J gene: TRBJ2-7; V gene: TRBV6-5
CDR3 protein: CASSSAPGGNEQFF; CDR3 length: 14; clone size: many; J gene: TRBJ2-1; V gene: TRBV9
CDR3 protein: CASSLGVPRASTGELFF; CDR3 length: 17; clone size: few; J gene: TRBJ2-2; V gene: TRBV7-9
CDR3 protein: CASSAGLAGVYEQYF; CDR3 length: 15; clone size: -; J gene: TRBJ2-7; V gene: TRBV6-4
CDR3 protein: CASSFGGSITF; CDR3 length: 11; clone size: -; J gene: TRBJ2-7; V gene: TRBV27
CDR3 protein: CSARTSGSGYEQYF; CDR3 length: 14; clone size: many; J gene: TRBJ2-7; V gene: TRBV20-1
CDR3 protein: CASGSGGGENIQYF; CDR3 length: 14; clone size: few; J gene: TRBJ2-4; V gene: TRBV5-6
CDR3 protein: CASRGWTDNYEQYF; CDR3 length: 14; clone size: -; J gene: TRBJ2-7; V gene: TRBV10-3
CDR3 protein: CASSQEIRSTDTQYF; CDR3 length: 15; clone size: few; J gene: TRBJ2-3; V gene: TRBV4-3
CDR3 protein: CAIRPTGVSHNEQFF; CDR3 length: 15; clone size: -; J gene: TRBJ2-1; V gene: TRBV10-3
CDR3 protein: CASSQASGSGELFF; CDR3 length: 14; clone size: -; J gene: TRBJ2-2; V gene: TRBV4-3
CDR3 protein: CASSQEAGYYEQYF; CDR3 length: 14; clone size: many; J gene: TRBJ2-7; V gene: TRBV4-3
CDR3 protein: CSVDLAGSTGELFF; CDR3 length: 14; clone size: many; J gene: TRBJ2-2; V gene: TRBV29-1
CDR3 protein: CSARDSLGPYEQYF; CDR3 length: 14; clone size: few; J gene: TRBJ2-7; V gene: TRBV20-1
CDR3 protein: CASSPVGTGRTEAFF; CDR3 length: 15; clone size: -; J gene: TRBJ1-1; V gene: TRBV5-1
CDR3 protein: CASSMVGYEQYF; CDR3 length: 12; clone size: few; J gene: TRBJ2-7; V gene: TRBV19
CDR3 protein: CSASTDRYNEQFF; CDR3 length: 13; clone size: -; J gene: TRBJ2-1; V gene: TRBV20-1
CDR3 protein: CASGVSFYEQYF; CDR3 length: 12; clone size: many; J gene: TRBJ2-7; V gene: TRBV6-2/TRBV6-3
CDR3 protein: CASSYAGQATGELFF; CDR3 length: 15; clone size: few; J gene: TRBJ2-2; V gene: TRBV6-5
CDR3 protein: CASSIGAGTSYEQYF; CDR3 length: 15; clone size: few; J gene: TRBJ2-7; V gene: TRBV19
CDR3 protein: CATSDGRVDAGELFF; CDR3 length: 15; clone size: many; J gene: TRBJ2-2; V gene: TRBV24-1
CDR3 protein: CSVGGDGELFF; CDR3 length: 11; clone size: many; J gene: TRBJ2-2; V gene: TRBV29-1
CDR3 protein: CASSLSHAAYEQYF; CDR3 length: 14; clone size: -; J gene: TRBJ2-7; V gene: TRBV11-2
CDR3 protein: CASSLGGMGENIQYF; CDR3 length: 15; clone size: -; J gene: TRBJ2-4; V gene: TRBV11-2
CDR3 protein: CSARDQGTSGLEQFF; CDR3 length: 15; clone size: -; J gene: TRBJ2-1; V gene: TRBV20-1
CDR3 protein: CASSESLLYNSPLHF; CDR3 length: 15; clone size: -; J gene: TRBJ1-6; V gene: TRBV6-1
CDR3 protein: CASSLDRGDYNEQFF; CDR3 length: 15; clone size: -; J gene: TRBJ2-1; V gene: TRBV7-3
CDR3 protein: CASSLEGQATSGNTIYF; CDR3 length: 17; clone size: -; J gene: TRBJ1-3; V gene: TRBV7-8
CDR3 protein: CASRGSNSYEQYF; CDR3 length: 13; clone size: -; J gene: TRBJ2-7; V gene: TRBV5-1
CDR3 protein: CASSERGDYNEQFF; CDR3 length: 14; clone size: many; J gene: TRBJ2-1; V gene: TRBV6-1
CDR3 protein: CASSWGHTGELFF; CDR3 length: 13; clone size: many; J gene: TRBJ2-2; V gene: TRBV12-3/TRBV12-4
CDR3 protein: CSARDGRLAGRQETQYF; CDR3 length: 17; clone size: -; J gene: TRBJ2-5; V gene: TRBV20-1
CDR3 protein: CASSPERLAGGPTGANVLTF; CDR3 length: 20; clone size: -; J gene: TRBJ2-6; V gene: TRBV11-1
CDR3 protein: CASRAFGQHLGNEQFF; CDR3 length: 16; clone size: -; J gene: TRBJ2-1; V gene: TRBV6-2/TRBV6-3
CDR3 protein: CSVESGVKTTSNEQFF; CDR3 length: 16; clone size: many; J gene: TRBJ2-1; V gene: TRBV29-1
CDR3 protein: CASSVGTAIEAFF; CDR3 length: 13; clone size: many; J gene: TRBJ1-1; V gene: TRBV12-3/TRBV12-4
CDR3 protein: CASRPTSDYGYTF; CDR3 length: 13; clone size: few; J gene: TRBJ1-2; V gene: TRBV6-6
CDR3 protein: CGGKDYNEQFF; CDR3 length: 11; clone size: many; J gene: TRBJ2-1; V gene: TRBV2
CDR3 protein: CASSDWDRAYEQYF; CDR3 length: 14; clone size: -; J gene: TRBJ2-7; V gene: TRBV6-1